Described below is a single TCR beta chain sequence and its context. The antigen remains unidentified. This sample was taken from a study of human thymus T cells. Resections removed during corrective heart surgery provided the thymus tissue used. The ends lost 2 bases at V and 7 bases at J; junction bases unmatched: 2. CDR1 MNHEY and CDR2 SMNVEV come from the germline V gene (reference sequence). The CDR3 loop spans 13 amino acids. Generated by immunoSEQ multiplex PCR, the TCRdb table keeps only in-frame clones and is missing some. The sample shows about 78,000 clones, around 96% of them seen only once. Study-wide results and limits: Thymic repertoires overlap heavily among unrelated individuals, related research has reported.

The chain has TRBV27 and TRBJ2-1, with 7 bases matching TRBD2. Sequencing was done on a sample of thymus tissue. This TCR was sampled from a boy under two years old with a congenital heart defect but otherwise immunologically healthy. This CDR3 is CASSLGAGNEQFF. The DNA for the CDR3 is TGTGCCAGCAGTTTAGGAGCGGGGAATGAGCAGTTCTTC.